A single sample is the source of the 16 T cell receptor delta chains below, sequenced in a study of human gamma delta and Vdelta1 T cells. TCRdb re-called the PCR reads through CATT. The sample includes several thousand delta-chain clones, around 9% of them seen just once. Sequencing was carried out using naive CD27+ Vdelta1 gamma-delta T cells from blood. These receptors all stem from a human donor in good health.

This clone occurred a few times. This may come from a read error, since a much larger clone is one base off. The rearrangement uses TRDV1 and TRDJ1; TRDD3 matches at 9 bases. CDR3 length: 23 residues. CDR1 and CDR2 (germline): TSWWSYY, QGS. Germline trimming cut 5 bases from V and 0 bases from J; bases unmatched to any gene: 28. The DNA of the CDR3 is TGTGCTCTTGGGAAACCCCCGAAGGGTCCGTACTGGGGGGATACCGGGTACACCGATAAACTCATCTTT. It yields the protein CALGKPPKGPYWGDTGYTDKLIF.

This clone was detected only a few times. A read error may produce the germline difference seen at one junction end. The chain links TRDV1 to TRDJ1; maybe TRDD3 (5 bases). The CDR3 extends over 19 amino acids. Germline lookup yields CDR1 TSWWSYY and CDR2 QGS. CDR3 nucleotide sequence: TGTGCTCTTAGGGATCCTCTTCGCTCACTCCGTTGGAGGGCCGATAAACTCATCTTT. Translating gives CALRDPLRSLRWRADKLIF.

Comments on this clone: For this DNA, TCRdb reports the protein of a much larger clone, which diverges at residue 14, most likely from a read error; the protein presented here is translated directly from the DNA. V usage is TRDV1 and J usage is TRDJ1; tentative D call: TRDD3 (5 bases). The length of the CDR3 is 17 residues. CDR1 and CDR2 (germline): TSWWSYY, QGS. The CDR3 nucleotides are TGTGCTCTTGGGGAAAGGCGGAAGGCCGGGGGTACCGATATACTCATCTTT. Its translation is CALGERRKAGGTDILIF.

Within the sample, this clone is medium-sized (0.01 to 0.1%). One end of the junction fails to match germline, which may point to a read error. The rearrangement uses TRDV1 and TRDJ1; 7 positions agree with TRDD3. In germline, CDR1 is TSWWSYY, CDR2 QGS. The CDR3 is 14 residues long. The CDR3 DNA sequence: TGTGCTCTTGGGAAACTGGGGCGCACCGATAAACTCATCTTT. It specifies CALGKLGRTDKLIF.

Worth noting for this clone: A read error may account for a junction end that differs from germline. The chain combines TRDV1 with TRDJ1; 9 bases align to TRDD2. The CDR3 extends over 16 amino acids. Germline V gives CDR1 TSWWSYY, CDR2 QGS. CDR3 region: CALGARPSYVGTTLTF. CDR3 bases: TGTGCTCTTGGGGCCCGGCCTTCCTACGTGGGGACTACACTCACATTT.

About this clone: TCRdb records a much larger clone's protein for this DNA, with a difference at residue 10 that likely arises from a read error; the protein given is the translation of the DNA. The chain couples TRDV1 to TRDJ1; 7 bases are a match to TRDD3. V lost 0 bases to trimming and J lost 2 bases; unmatched junction nucleotides: 15. Germline loops: CDR1 TSWWSYY, CDR2 QGS. This CDR3 comprises 19 residues. DNA of the CDR3: TGTGCTCTTGGGGAACTCCGGGGGATTACACGATTTCTTACCGATAAACTCATCTTT. Translating gives CALGELRGITRFLTDKLIF.

For this clone: TCRdb's listed protein matches a much larger clone and diverges from this DNA's translation at residue 5, likely through a read error; the protein shown comes from the DNA. The J gene is TRDJ1, the V gene TRDV2; TRDD3 is a possible D gene (6 bases). The V gene lost 3 bases and the J gene lost 10 bases, with 14 bases spanning the gap. CDR3 length: 12 amino acids. CDR1 is GEAIGNYY, CDR2 EKD, per germline. The CDR3 sequence is CACDPGVGILIF. The DNA for the CDR3 is TGTGCCTGTGACCCCGGGGTGGGGATACTCATCTTT.

A word on this clone: The same CDR3 is also encoded by other DNA sequences in this sample. This chain connects TRDV1 to TRDJ1; TRDD3 might be the D (8 bases). The V end was cut by 3 bases, the J end by 0 bases, with 41 bases between. There are 25 residues in the CDR3. From germline, CDR1 is TSWWSYY and CDR2 QGS. CDR3 protein: CALGELLPRVSYTGGSKRYTDKLIF. The CDR3 nucleotides are TGTGCTCTTGGGGAGCTTCTTCCTAGGGTATCTTATACTGGGGGCAGTAAAAGGTACACCGATAAACTCATCTTT.

About this clone itself: This is likely an artifact of a read error, given a far larger clone one base away. The sample has other DNA sequences that encode this CDR3 too. The J gene is TRDJ1, the V gene TRDV1; TRDD3 matches 7 bases. Germline values: CDR1 TSWWSYY, CDR2 QGS. CDR3 size: 17 residues. V trimming: 5 bases; J trimming: 5 bases; junction bases outside the gene matches: 17. The CDR3 loop reads CALGKGGRWGLRDKLIF. For the CDR3, the DNA is TGTGCTCTTGGGAAAGGCGGTCGCTGGGGGCTGAGAGATAAACTCATCTTT.

This clone appeared a few times. The gene calls are TRDV1 and TRDJ1; possibly TRDD3 for D (6 bases). V was shortened by 1 base and J by 0 bases, with 30 bases between the two germline ends. The germline V gene encodes CDR1 TSWWSYY and CDR2 QGS. CDR3 length equals 22 residues. The CDR3 bases are TGTGCTCTTGGGGAACCCCTAATATCGTGGGGGGACCGACATTGGTACACCGATAAACTCATCTTT. Protein: CALGEPLISWGDRHWYTDKLIF.

This clone counts as medium-sized (0.01 to 0.1%). This chain uses TRDV1 with TRDJ1; 11 nucleotides line up with TRDD3. Germline CDR1 and CDR2: TSWWSYY and QGS. Unmatched junction bases numbered 25, after V lost 3 bases and J lost 4 bases. This CDR3 is 22 amino acids long. DNA for the CDR3: TGTGCTCTTGGGGACAAGAGGGGGGGCTACCGCGTGTGGACTGGGGGATACGATAAACTCATCTTT. It yields the protein CALGDKRGGYRVWTGGYDKLIF.

This rearrangement joins TRDV1 to TRDJ1; 9 nucleotides match TRDD3. With 2 bases clipped from V and 7 bases from J, the junction kept 14 bases outside the gene matches. CDR1 is TSWWSYY and CDR2 is QGS in the germline V gene. This CDR3 has 17 amino acids. CDR3 DNA: TGTGCTCTTGGGGAAGGCGGTTACTGGGGGACGCCGGCTAAACTCATCTTT. Amino acids: CALGEGGYWGTPAKLIF.

Relative to its sample, this clone is medium-sized. The chain links TRDV1 to TRDJ1, with 9 bases lining up with TRDD3. The V gene end was trimmed by 4 bases and the J gene end by 7 bases; junction bases not matched to a gene: 13. The CDR3 is 16 residues long. CDR1 is TSWWSYY and CDR2 is QGS in the germline V gene. The CDR3 region has the DNA TGTGCTCTTGGGGGACGTAACTGGGGGACACGCGGTAAACTCATCTTT. Protein product: CALGGRNWGTRGKLIF.

Regarding this clone: For this DNA, TCRdb reports the protein of a much larger clone, which diverges at residue 10, most likely from a read error; the protein presented here is translated directly from the DNA. The chain joins TRDV1 to TRDJ1, with no clear D. The CDR3 loop spans 16 amino acids. The germline V and J ends were trimmed by 2 bases and 1 base, with 14 bases remaining between them. In germline, CDR1 is TSWWSYY, CDR2 QGS. In nucleotides, the CDR3 is TGTGCTCTTGGGGAAAGAAGAAGGCGTTGCACCGATAAACTCATCTTT. Its protein product is CALGERRRRCTDKLIF.

Notes on this clone: Given a far larger clone just one base away, this is likely a sequencing read error. V gene TRDV1 combines with J gene TRDJ1; 13 nucleotides line up with TRDD3. In germline, CDR1 is TSWWSYY, CDR2 QGS. The CDR3 covers 22 residues. The CDR3 region is CALGKLEFPGTGGYGGIDKLIF. CDR3 in DNA: TGTGCTCTTGGGAAACTAGAATTCCCAGGTACTGGGGGATACGGGGGGATCGATAAACTCATCTTT.

With respect to this clone: A far larger clone differs by one base, so this is likely a read error. Other nucleotide sequences in the sample specify the same CDR3. The gene calls are TRDV1 and TRDJ1; D is unclear. V dropped 2 bases and J dropped 1 base, with 29 bases sitting between them. The CDR3 sequence is 21 residues long. Germline V lookup: CDR1 TSWWSYY, CDR2 QGS. The CDR3 loop is CALGELEVPSHRRRTTDKLIF. CDR3 sequence (DNA): TGTGCTCTTGGGGAATTGGAAGTTCCCAGCCACAGACGCAGAACCACCGATAAACTCATCTTT.